This TCR beta chain was found in a study of T cell responses to AZD1222 COVID-19 vaccine. Findings and caveats of the study: The study found Spike-specific TCR breadth and depth rose after two AZD1222 doses.

Comment on this clone: Antigen unknown.

Repertoires were generated with immunoSEQ multiplex PCR, while TCRdb's copy carries only in-frame clones and drops some. The sample has just over 90,000 clones; around 91% are singletons. V was pared by 6 bases and J by 0 bases, with 9 bases between. Germline CDR1 reads MNHEY; CDR2 reads SVGEGT. This CDR3 is 15 amino acids long. This chain joins TRBV6-2 or TRBV6-3 and TRBJ1-6; D may be TRBD1 (5 bases). Specimen: peripheral blood, collected 28 days after the second AZD1222 dose. This clonotype was obtained from an adult who received the AZD1222 COVID-19 vaccine. The DNA of the CDR3 is TGTGCCAGCAGCCGCAGGGACTCCTATAATTCACCCCTCCACTTT. Its translation is CASSRRDSYNSPLHF.